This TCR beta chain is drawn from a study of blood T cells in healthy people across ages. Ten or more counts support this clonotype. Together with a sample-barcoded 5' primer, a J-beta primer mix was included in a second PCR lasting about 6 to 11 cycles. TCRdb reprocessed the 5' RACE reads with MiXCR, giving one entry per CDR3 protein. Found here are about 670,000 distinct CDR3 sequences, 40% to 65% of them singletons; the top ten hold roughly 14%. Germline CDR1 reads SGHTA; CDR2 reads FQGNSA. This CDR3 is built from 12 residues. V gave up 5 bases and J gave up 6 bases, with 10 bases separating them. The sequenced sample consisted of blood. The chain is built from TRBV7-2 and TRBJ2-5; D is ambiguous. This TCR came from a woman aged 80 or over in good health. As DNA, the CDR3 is TGTGCCAGCAGCCGACTGGAGCAGACCCAGTACTTC. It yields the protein CASSRLEQTQYF.